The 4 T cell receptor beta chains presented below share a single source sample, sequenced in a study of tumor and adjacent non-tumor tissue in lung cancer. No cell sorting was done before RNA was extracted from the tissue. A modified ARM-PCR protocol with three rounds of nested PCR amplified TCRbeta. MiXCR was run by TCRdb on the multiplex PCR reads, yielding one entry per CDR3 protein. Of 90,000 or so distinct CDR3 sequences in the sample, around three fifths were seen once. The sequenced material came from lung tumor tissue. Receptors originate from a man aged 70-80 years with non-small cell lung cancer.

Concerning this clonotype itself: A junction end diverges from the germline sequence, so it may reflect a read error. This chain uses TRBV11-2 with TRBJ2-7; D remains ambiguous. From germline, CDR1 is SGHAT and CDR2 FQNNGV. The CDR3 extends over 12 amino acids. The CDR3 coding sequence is TGTGCCAGTGGCCCCACAGTGTACGAGCAGTACTTT. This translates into CASGPTVYEQYF.

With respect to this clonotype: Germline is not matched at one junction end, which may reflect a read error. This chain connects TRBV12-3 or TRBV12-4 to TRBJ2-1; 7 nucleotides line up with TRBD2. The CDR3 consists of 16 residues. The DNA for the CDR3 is TGTGCCAGCACCCTTCGGGCGGGAGAGACATACAATGAACAGTTCTTC. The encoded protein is CASTLRAGETYNEQFF.

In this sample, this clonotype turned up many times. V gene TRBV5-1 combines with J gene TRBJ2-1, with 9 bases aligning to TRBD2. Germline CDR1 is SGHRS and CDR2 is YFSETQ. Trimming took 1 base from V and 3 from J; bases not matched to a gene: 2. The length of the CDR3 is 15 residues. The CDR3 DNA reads TGCGCCAGCAGCTTGTCTAGCGGGAACTACAATGAGCAGTTCTTC. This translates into CASSLSSGNYNEQFF.

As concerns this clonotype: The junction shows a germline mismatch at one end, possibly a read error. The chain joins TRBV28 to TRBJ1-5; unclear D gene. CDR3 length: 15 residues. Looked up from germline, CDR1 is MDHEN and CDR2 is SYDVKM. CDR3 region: CASGELGPFNKPQHF. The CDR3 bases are TGTGCCAGCGGAGAGCTAGGGCCATTCAATAAGCCCCAGCATTTT.